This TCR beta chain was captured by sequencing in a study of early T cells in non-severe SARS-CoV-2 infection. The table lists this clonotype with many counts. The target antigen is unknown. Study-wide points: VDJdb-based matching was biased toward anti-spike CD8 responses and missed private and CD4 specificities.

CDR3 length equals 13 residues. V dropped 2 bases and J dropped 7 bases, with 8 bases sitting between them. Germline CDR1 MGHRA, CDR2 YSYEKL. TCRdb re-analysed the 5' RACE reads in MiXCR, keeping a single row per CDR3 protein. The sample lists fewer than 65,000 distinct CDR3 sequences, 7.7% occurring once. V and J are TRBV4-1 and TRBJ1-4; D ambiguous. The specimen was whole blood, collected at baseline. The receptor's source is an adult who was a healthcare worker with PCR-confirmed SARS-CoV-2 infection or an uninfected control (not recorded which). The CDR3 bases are TGCGCCAGCAGCCAAAACTGGGGTGAAAAACTGTTTTTT. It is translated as CASSQNWGEKLFF.